The entry below describes one TCR beta chain. It has no known antigen specificity. Per-base qualities were not stored, and no clone one base away is much larger. V and J are trimmed by 6 bases and 2 bases, and the gene matches miss 0 bases of the junction. The germline V gene sets CDR1 to ENHRY and CDR2 to SYGVKD. From the cysteine through the phenylalanine, the CDR3 covers 13 amino acids. Only the CDR3 DNA is retained, 39 bases long and in frame from the first base. Library preparation used the immunoSEQ multiplex PCR assay. RNA was extracted from all samples and reverse transcribed into cDNA as template for TCR sequencing. First-strand cDNA was synthesized with SuperScript III using a 2:1 mix of oligo-dT and random hexamers. A synthetic immune receptor repertoire was used to assess amplification bias, and residual bias was removed computationally. Processing in the source paper ran as follows. Raw reads were preprocessed for error removal, and CDR3 was defined according to IMGT conventions as running from the conserved cysteine to phenylalanine. Clonality was computed by normalizing Shannon entropy by log2 of the number of productive unique TCRs and subtracting the result from 1. Scalp TCRbeta sequences were cross-referenced with sorted blood CD4 and CD8 repertoires so that the CD4 or CD8 identity of scalp clones could be inferred. TCRdb re-hosts the immuneACCESS table, in-frame sequences only. Its copies lack some clones; in the studies checked, an unresolved V gene accounts for under half of them, and the cause for the rest is not known. Clonal size and the V and J genes are those of that table, whereas D and trimming came from the DNA. The sample table lists around 97,000 clones, approximately 52% of them with a count of one. Of the sample, around 10% is held by the ten largest clones.

The data were taken from a study of CD8+ T cells in alopecia areata (dated by TCRdb to between 2018 and 2020). Broadly, across the study: In both human patients and the C3H/HeJ mouse model, the study applied high-throughput TCRbeta sequencing to look at T cell clonal expansion in alopecia areata. Human TCRbeta sequencing covered scalp tissue and sorted CD4+ and CD8+ peripheral blood T cells from patchy and totalis/universalis alopecia areata patients and healthy controls. immunoSEQ multiplex PCR using 35 Vbeta forward primers and 13 Jbeta reverse primers was used to amplify TCRbeta CDR3 regions. Scalp clonality was compared among normal scalp (n=4), patchy alopecia areata scalp (n=8), and alopecia totalis/universalis scalp (n=8). RNA was extracted with the PAXgene miRNA kit for fixed scalp, the miRNeasy kit for PBMCs, and the RNeasy kit for mouse skin. What the authors observed across the whole study: Compared with normal scalp, lesional scalp had higher clonality and more expanded CD8+ clones, particularly in alopecia totalis/universalis, a pattern that suggests antigenic drive. Compared with mice, TCR sequences shared between patients were less clear, possibly partly because of HLA diversity across the patient population. Unlike mouse skin, which is dominated by gammadelta T cells, normal human skin has resident alphabeta T cells that are also sequenced, and this complicates analysis of the scalp TCR repertoire.

PBMCs were separated by density centrifugation and stained for CD3, CD4 and CD8, after which CD4+ and CD8+ T cells were sorted on a FACSAria. Scalp biopsies and blood samples were provided by unaffected controls. The receptor comes from a human donor in good health. The sample was CD4+ T cells sorted from blood. The chain joins TRBV10-3 to TRBJ2-7; a stretch of 11 junction bases matches TRBD1. The CDR3 region has the sequence CAIRGQGAYEQYF. The nucleotide sequence reads as follows: TGTGCCATCAGGGGACAGGGGGCCTACGAGCAGTACTTC.